This T cell receptor (beta chain) was found in a study of cytomegalovirus exposure and HLA in healthy donors (dated by TCRdb to 2016 to 2017). For context, the study as a whole: An earlier analysis of about 560 of the donors reported roughly 300 Gb of sequence data and around 120 million unique TCR beta sequences obtained from some 170 million T cells. In an earlier analysis of roughly 580 of the donors, high-throughput TCR beta sequencing was used to judge whether each TCR beta V gene segment behaved as functional or pseudogenic. The study combined high-throughput TCR immunosequencing, statistical association of individual TCRs with disease status, and machine learning to predict cytomegalovirus infection status. The genetic ancestry cluster associated with self-reported Caucasian donors included 80% to 90% of the 398 genotyped donors. In a later analysis, previously published TCR beta repertoires from about 640 donors were re-analyzed and high-resolution HLA genotyping was added so that TCR occurrence patterns could be studied. Alongside the repertoire data, information on donor age, sex, ethnicity and CMV serostatus was compiled. In the later analysis, no new phenotypic data were used to find candidate immune exposures; instead, reliance was placed on TCR beta sequences and their occurrence across donors. The study aimed to test whether cataloging public T cell receptors could reveal signatures of past pathogen exposure. A later genetic analysis used genome-wide SNP genotypes for about 65% of the roughly 670 donors, treating that subset as a discovery cohort. The T cell repertoires of roughly 660 subjects were profiled by immunosequencing and related to cytomegalovirus serostatus. Every repertoire in the discovery cohort had been generated on one and the same sequencing platform. An early release covering just under 650 HLA-typed donors comprised about 310 gigabases of sequencing data and around 80 million unique TCR sequences. On average, around 230,000 unique TCR beta nucleotide sequences were sequenced per donor among roughly 430 genotyped donors of the cohort, with around 19% of those sequences being non-productive. Along with the approximately 670-subject first cohort, a separate validation cohort of around 120 different subjects was used. Typing coverage differed by locus: A, B, C, DRB1 and DQB1 were typed in roughly 620-640 donors, DQA1 in about 550, DPA1 in around 610, and DPB1 in 400 to 490. Roughly five DR-DQ haplotypes were handled as single units for association and clustering because linkage in the cohort was strong. HLA typing included class I and class II loci at four-digit resolution. Here is what the overall study found, with its caveats: In a later analysis, HLA-associated TCR beta chains were found to be more clonally expanded and to have lower generation probabilities than equally common non-associated chains. In an earlier analysis of approximately 590 of the donors, most TCR beta V segments appeared in productive rearrangements about 87% or about 30% of the time, broadly matching IMGT annotations. The authors suggested that the approach could potentially be generalized to other disease states and immunological phenotypes. In the study, some 160 TCR beta chains were listed as associated with cytomegalovirus. Because HLA typing was missing for some donors at each locus, association tests included only the typed subset. A later genetic analysis reported fewer N-insertions in productive TCRs among donors in an Asian-associated ancestry cluster than the roughly 700-donor mean. In both the original and validation cohorts, the classifier was reported to diagnose cytomegalovirus status with high specificity and sensitivity. A few of the identified cytomegalovirus-associated TCR beta chains were confirmed in vitro to be specific for cytomegalovirus antigens. CMV serostatus was the only immune exposure information available for the cohort. A further reported finding was that TCR beta sequences accurately predicted the HLA-A and HLA-B alleles for most subjects in the first cohort. The presence/absence analyses assumed that sequencing depth was roughly uniform across donors, and that assumption may not be true. A later genetic analysis associated a missense DCLRE1C variant with V-gene and J-gene trimming of TCR beta chains, and an independent cohort replicated the association. In this cohort, only TCR beta chains were sequenced, and detectable features were limited by the absence of alpha or paired-chain data. A later analysis found that most CMV-associated TCR beta chains appeared HLA-restricted, with HLA associations seemingly driven largely by CMV exposure. In a later analysis, TCR association rates were found to vary across HLA loci, with the most associated TCRs seen for DRB1 alleles and the fewest for HLA-C alleles. The earlier analysis of some 540 of the donors excluded seventeen rarely observed V segments, including chromosome 9 orphons, because counts were too low. Specific HLA alleles were associated with over 15,000 TCR beta sequences at a false discovery rate of 0.05 in a later analysis. Assigning TCR associations to individual alleles was difficult when HLA alleles, especially DR and DQ, strongly co-occurred. Most TCR sequences were observed very rarely across donors, whereas some public TCRs were present in many individuals. The sequencing pipeline was judged likely to have produced a cluster of highly shared sequence variants as a technical artifact. A later analysis reported that several top co-occurrence clusters appeared linked to parvovirus B19, influenza, CMV and Epstein-Barr virus. Correlated functional status among segregating V segments might be attributable to linkage disequilibrium, but an unknown experimental factor could not be ruled out.

Library preparation employed the immunoSEQ multiplex PCR assay. For the multiplex PCR, a mixture combining 60 forward primers for TCR Vbeta segments and 13 reverse primers for TCR Jbeta segments was used. A multiplex PCR assay on genomic DNA amplified the CDR3 region of rearranged TCR beta genes. The amplified TCR beta libraries were sequenced on the Illumina HiSeq System as 87-base-pair reads. The paper's data handling went like this. In a later analysis, some 80 million unique TCR beta chains were counted across the approximately 640 repertoires, and approximately 11 million of these chains were shared by at least two donors. A nearest-neighbor algorithm error-corrected the raw reads and collapsed the reads into unique sequences, merging closely related sequences to remove PCR and sequencing errors. To assign V, D and J gene segments, CDR3 sequences were aligned to IMGT reference sequences. Each retained sequence needed at least a six-nucleotide match to both a V gene segment and a J gene segment. Rearrangements were called productive when the CDR3 lacked stop codons and stayed in frame with V and J; all others were non-productive. Following IMGT convention, CDR3 was defined as the stretch from the second conserved V-encoded cysteine up to the conserved J-encoded phenylalanine. Sequences without an unambiguous match to a single V gene segment were excluded from the earlier analysis of a few hundred of the donors. In an earlier analysis of 500 to 750 of the donors, V segments were called functional above 56.7% productive rearrangements and were called segregating when the between-donor standard deviation exceeded 5%. To diagnose cytomegalovirus status from the catalog of TCR beta chain sequences, a statistical classification framework was built. A later analysis assigned V and J genes by comparing TCR nucleotide sequences with IMGT/GENE-DB human TR gene sequences. The TCRdist pipeline was used in a later analysis to assign CDR3 sequences and most-parsimonious VDJ recombination scenarios. In a later analysis, each TCR beta chain was defined by its CDR3 amino acid sequence together with its V-gene family, and reads lacking a unique V-gene family were excluded. A later analysis removed roughly 590 highly shared, low-generation-probability nucleotide sequences to deal with suspected cross-contamination and a sequencing artifact. A later analysis calculated a clonal expansion index for each public chain from normalized within-repertoire ranks of inferred template counts. In a later analysis, generation probabilities were computed with a VDJ recombination model fitted to out-of-frame rearrangements, and the resulting probabilities were checked against IGoR. Hypergeometric tests were used in a later analysis to score TCR-TCR, TCR-HLA and TCR-CMV co-occurrence, with a repertoire-size bias correction applied to the TCR pairs. False discovery rates were estimated in a later analysis by permuting HLA or CMV assignments 20 times. In a later analysis, co-occurring TCRs were grouped using DBSCAN, and TCRdist sequence similarity was added for clustering within HLA-allele-positive subsets. Repertoires with fewer than 30,000 or more than 120,000 public chains, plus five repertoires with anomalous nucleotide sharing, were excluded from co-occurrence clustering. TCRdb took this table from immuneACCESS and kept in-frame rearrangements with V and J called. Such tables lack part of the clones; where checked against another copy, unresolved V genes explain under half of the gap, and the rest is unexplained. V, J and clone size reflect that table, while D and trimming were determined from the DNA. The sample table lists over 150,000 clones, around 88% of them with a count of one. The biggest ten clones account for more than 0.7% of the sample.

In total, roughly 670 healthy bone marrow donors made up the cohort. At the time of sampling, all cohort members were nominally healthy, though unrecorded immune exposures were likely present. The donor tested CMV seronegative, placing the donor among the 350 or so seronegative members of the cohort. Every donor gave a peripheral blood sample, and the peripheral blood mononuclear cells from that sample were used for TCR beta sequencing. Genomic DNA extraction from the blood cell samples was performed with the Qiagen DNeasy Blood Extraction Kit. Comments on this clone: The antigen it binds to is not known. One base away there is no much larger clone; base qualities are not given.

This TCR derives from a woman aged 30 to 39 in good health and CMV-seronegative. The sequencing sample was made of PBMCs.

The DNA reads TGTGCCAGCAGCACCGGGACAGGGACCTACGAGCAGTACTTC. The translation is CASSTGTGTYEQYF. The chain was built from TRBV2 and TRBJ2-7; 9 bases in between match TRBD1. CDR1 is given as SNHLY and CDR2 as FYNNEI, both from the germline V gene. Inclusive of the bounding cysteine and phenylalanine, the CDR3 is 14 residues long. Kept here is only the CDR3 DNA, which spans 42 bases and is read in frame from base 1. Relative to germline, V is missing 6 bases and J is missing 2 bases, with 5 bases of the junction outside any gene match.